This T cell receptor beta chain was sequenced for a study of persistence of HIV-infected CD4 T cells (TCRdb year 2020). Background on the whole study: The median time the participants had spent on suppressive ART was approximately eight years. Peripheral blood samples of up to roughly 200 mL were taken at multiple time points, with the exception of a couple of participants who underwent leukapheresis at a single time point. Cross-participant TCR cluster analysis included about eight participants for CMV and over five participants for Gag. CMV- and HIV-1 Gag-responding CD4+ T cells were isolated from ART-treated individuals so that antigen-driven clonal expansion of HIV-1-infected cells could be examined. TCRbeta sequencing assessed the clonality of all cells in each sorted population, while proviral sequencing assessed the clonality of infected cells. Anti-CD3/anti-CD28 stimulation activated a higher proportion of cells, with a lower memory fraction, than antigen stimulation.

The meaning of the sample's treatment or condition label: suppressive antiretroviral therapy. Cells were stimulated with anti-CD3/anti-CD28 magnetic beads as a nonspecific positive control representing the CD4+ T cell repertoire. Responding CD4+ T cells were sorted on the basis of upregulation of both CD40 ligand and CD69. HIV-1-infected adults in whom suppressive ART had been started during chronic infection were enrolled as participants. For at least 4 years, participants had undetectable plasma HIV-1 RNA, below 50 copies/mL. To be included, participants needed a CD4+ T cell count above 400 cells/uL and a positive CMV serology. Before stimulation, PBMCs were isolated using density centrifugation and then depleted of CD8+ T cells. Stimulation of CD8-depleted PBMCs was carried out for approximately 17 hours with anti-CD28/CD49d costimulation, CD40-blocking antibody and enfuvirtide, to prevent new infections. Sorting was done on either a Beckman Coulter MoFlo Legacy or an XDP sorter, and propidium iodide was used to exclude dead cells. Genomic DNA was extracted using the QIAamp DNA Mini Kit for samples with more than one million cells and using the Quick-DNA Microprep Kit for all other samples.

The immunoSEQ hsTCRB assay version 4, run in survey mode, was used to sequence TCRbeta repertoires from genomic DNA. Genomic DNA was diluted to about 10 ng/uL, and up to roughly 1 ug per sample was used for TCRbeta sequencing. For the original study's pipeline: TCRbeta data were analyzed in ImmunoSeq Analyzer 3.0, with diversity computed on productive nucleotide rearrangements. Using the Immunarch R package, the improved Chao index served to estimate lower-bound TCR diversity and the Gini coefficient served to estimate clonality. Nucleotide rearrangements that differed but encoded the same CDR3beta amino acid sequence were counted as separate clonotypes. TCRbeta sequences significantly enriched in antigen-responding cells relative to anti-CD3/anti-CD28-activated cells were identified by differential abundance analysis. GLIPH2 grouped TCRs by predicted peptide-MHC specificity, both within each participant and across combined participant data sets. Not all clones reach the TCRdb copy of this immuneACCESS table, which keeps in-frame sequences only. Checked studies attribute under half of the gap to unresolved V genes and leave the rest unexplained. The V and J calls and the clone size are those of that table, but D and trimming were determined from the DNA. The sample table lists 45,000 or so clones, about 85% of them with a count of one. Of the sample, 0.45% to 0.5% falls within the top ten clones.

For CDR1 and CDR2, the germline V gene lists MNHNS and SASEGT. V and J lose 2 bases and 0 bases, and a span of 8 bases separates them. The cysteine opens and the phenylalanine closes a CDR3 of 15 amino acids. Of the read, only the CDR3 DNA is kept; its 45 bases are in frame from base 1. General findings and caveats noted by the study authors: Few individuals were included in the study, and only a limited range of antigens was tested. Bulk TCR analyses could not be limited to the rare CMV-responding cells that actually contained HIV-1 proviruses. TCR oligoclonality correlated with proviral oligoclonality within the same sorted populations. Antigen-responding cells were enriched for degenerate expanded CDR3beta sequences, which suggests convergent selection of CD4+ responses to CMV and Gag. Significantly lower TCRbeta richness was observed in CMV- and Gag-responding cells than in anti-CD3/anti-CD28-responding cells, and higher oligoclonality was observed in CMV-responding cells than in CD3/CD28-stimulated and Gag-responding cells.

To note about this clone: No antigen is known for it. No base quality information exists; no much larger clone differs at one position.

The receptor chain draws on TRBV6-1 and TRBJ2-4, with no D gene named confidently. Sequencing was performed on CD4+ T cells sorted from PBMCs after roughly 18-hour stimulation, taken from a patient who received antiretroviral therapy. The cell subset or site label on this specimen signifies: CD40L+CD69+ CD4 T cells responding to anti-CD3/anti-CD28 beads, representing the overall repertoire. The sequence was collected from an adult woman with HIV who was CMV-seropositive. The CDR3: CASSETSLAKNIQYF. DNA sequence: TGTGCCAGCAGTGAAACGTCTCTAGCCAAAAACATTCAGTACTTC.